The clone carrying this TCR beta chain has just a few counts. The antigen is undetermined. After isolation, RNA underwent reverse transcription to generate cDNA as the sequencing template. The table came from immunoSEQ multiplex PCR; TCRdb's copy has only in-frame clones and leaves some out. The sample has about 98,000 clones; over 40% are singletons. Looked up from germline, CDR1 is SGHTA and CDR2 is FQGNSA. The V end was cut by 5 bases, the J end by 3 bases, with 19 bases between. The CDR3 totals 16 residues. This entry belongs to a study of CD8+ T cells in alopecia areata. Whole-study findings and limits: Sharing of TCR sequences between patients (possibly for HLA-related reasons) was less clear than in mice. Clonality was higher in lesional than normal scalp, especially in alopecia totalis/universalis.

The investigators collected lesional scalp punch biopsies and peripheral blood from alopecia areata patients. The receptor's source is a human donor with alopecia areata. Sequenced input: CD4+ T cells sorted from blood. V and J are TRBV7-2 and TRBJ1-2; D may be TRBD1 (5 bases). CDR3 region: CASSQDPGVGDYGYTF. DNA of the CDR3: TGTGCCAGCAGCCAAGACCCCGGGGTGGGGGACTATGGCTACACCTTC.